This T cell receptor (beta chain) was obtained from a study of T-cell reconstitution after alpha-beta-depleted transplantation in children. Study findings and constraints: Reportedly, alpha-beta T cells present about two months post-transplant originated from several hundred expanded clones of graft origin. Fresh T-cell production supplied most of the T-cell counts and diversity seen one year after transplant. TCRbeta diversity was high at day 60 in some patients (a result of surviving recipient T cells and thymic progenitors).

A few counts support this clonotype. Antigen unknown. Unique molecular identifiers were built into the TCRbeta library. Via MiXCR, TCRdb re-called the PCR reads, giving one row per CDR3 protein. Of about 830,000 distinct CDR3 sequences in the sample, around 17% were seen once. The source is a male patient aged 10-17 years who had a stem cell transplant for acute lymphoblastic leukemia, so the T cells may come from the graft donor. This specimen consisted of PBMCs, mostly from graft donor cells, obtained 360 days after TCRalphabeta/CD19-depleted stem cell transplant.

The CDR3, as DNA: TGTGCCACCAGTGATCCCAGGGTCCTCTACAATGAGCAGTTCTTC. As protein: CATSDPRVLYNEQFF. The J gene is TRBJ2-1, the V gene TRBV24-1, with D maybe TRBD1 (5 bases). The ends were cut back, 3 bases at V and 3 bases at J, with 11 bases in the middle. Germline V CDR1 and CDR2: KGHDR, SFDVKD. This CDR3 region has 15 residues.